The 2 T cell receptor beta chains below come from one sample, sequenced in a study of blood T cells in healthy people across ages (dated by TCRdb to about 2015). The library relied on 5' RACE. Sequencing instrument: Illumina HiSeq 2500. The second PCR ran for about 6 to 11 cycles and used a J-beta primer mix along with a sample-barcoded 5' primer. The raw public reads went through TCRdb reprocessing: fastp at Q25, MiXCR clone calling, in-frame beta chains kept. Under each unique CDR3 protein, matching rows form one entry showing the most common genes and DNA. In this sample the table shows 800,000 to 950,000 distinct CDR3 sequences, 35% to 40% of which occur a single time. The top ten hold roughly 13% of the sample. The sample was blood. The receptors derive from a man younger than 35 in good health.

The gene calls are TRBV28 and TRBJ2-2; D not certain. Germline-derived CDR1 and CDR2 are MDHEN and SYDVKM. Trimming pared 6 bases from V and 8 bases from J, leaving 10 bases between. The CDR3 spans 12 residues. DNA of the CDR3: TGTGCCAGCAGCCGTTGGCCGGGGGAGCTGTTTTTT. Translating gives CASSRWPGELFF.

V gene TRBV29-1 combines with J gene TRBJ1-1, with 7 positions matching TRBD1. This CDR3 is 14 amino acids long. The germline V gene encodes CDR1 SQVTM and CDR2 ANQGSEA. Trimming cost V 4 bases and J 6 bases; bases outside gene matches: 11. The CDR3 bases are TGCAGCGTTGGTAGGGACAGCCTAGGGTCTGAAGCTTTCTTT. Amino acid sequence: CSVGRDSLGSEAFF.